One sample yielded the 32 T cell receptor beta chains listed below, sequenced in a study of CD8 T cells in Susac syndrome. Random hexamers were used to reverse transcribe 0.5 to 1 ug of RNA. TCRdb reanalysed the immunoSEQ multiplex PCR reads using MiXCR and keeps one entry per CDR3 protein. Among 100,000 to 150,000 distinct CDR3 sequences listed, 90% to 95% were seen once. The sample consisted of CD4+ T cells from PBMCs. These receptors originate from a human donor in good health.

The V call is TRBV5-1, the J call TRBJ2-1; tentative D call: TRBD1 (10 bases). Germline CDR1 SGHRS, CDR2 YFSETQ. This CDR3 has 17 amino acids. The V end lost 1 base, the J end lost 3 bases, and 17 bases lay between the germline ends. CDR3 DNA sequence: TGCGCCAGCAGCTTGAGCGGGGGGACAGGGGTCTACAATGAGCAGTTCTTC. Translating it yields CASSLSGGTGVYNEQFF.

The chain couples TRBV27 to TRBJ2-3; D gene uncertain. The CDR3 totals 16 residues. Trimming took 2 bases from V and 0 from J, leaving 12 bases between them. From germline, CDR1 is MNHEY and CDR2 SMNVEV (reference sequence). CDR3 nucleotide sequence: TGTGCCAGCAGTTTAAAGGACCGATCTAGCACAGATACGCAGTATTTT. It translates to CASSLKDRSSTDTQYF.

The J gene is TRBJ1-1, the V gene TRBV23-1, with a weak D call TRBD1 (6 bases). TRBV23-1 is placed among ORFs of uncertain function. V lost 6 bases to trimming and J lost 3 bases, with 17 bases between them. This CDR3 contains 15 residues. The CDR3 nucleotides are TGCGCCAGCAGATACAGCCGGACAGATTACACTGAAGCTTTCTTT. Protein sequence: CASRYSRTDYTEAFF.

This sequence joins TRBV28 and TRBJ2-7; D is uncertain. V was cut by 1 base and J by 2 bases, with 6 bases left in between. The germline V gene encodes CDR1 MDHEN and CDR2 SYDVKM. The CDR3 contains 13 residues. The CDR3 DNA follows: TGTGCCAGCAGTTTATCGCCACCCTACGAGCAGTACTTC. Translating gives CASSLSPPYEQYF.

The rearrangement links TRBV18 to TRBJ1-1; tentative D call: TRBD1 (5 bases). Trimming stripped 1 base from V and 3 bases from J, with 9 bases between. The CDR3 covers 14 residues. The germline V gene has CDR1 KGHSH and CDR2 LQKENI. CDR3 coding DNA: TGTGCCAGCTCACCACAGGGGCCGGACACTGAAGCTTTCTTT. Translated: CASSPQGPDTEAFF.

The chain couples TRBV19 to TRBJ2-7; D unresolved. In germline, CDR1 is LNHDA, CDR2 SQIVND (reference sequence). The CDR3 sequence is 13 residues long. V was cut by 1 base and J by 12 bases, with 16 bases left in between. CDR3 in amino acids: CASSIGGSEPLYF. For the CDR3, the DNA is TGTGCCAGTAGTATAGGAGGCAGCGAACCCCTGTACTTC.

The CDR3 loop reads CASSLIGREQFF. In DNA form, the CDR3 reads TGTGCCAGCAGTTTAATCGGGAGAGAGCAGTTCTTC. This chain joins TRBV28 and TRBJ2-1, with D possibly being TRBD2 (6 bases). Per germline, CDR1 MDHEN and CDR2 SYDVKM. V lost 2 bases, J lost 10 bases, and 9 bases lay in between. The CDR3 is 12 amino acids.

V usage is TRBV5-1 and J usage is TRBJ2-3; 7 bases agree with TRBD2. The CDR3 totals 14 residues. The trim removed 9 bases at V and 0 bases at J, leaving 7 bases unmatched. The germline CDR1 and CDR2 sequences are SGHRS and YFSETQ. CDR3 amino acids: CATSREVSTDTQYF. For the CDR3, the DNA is TGCGCCACCTCCCGGGAGGTGAGCACAGATACGCAGTATTTT.

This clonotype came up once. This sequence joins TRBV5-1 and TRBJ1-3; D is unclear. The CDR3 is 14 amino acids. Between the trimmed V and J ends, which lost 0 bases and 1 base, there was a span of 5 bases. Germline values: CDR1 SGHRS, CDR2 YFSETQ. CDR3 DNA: TGCGCCAGCAGCTTGGAGGATTCTGGAAACACCATATATTTT. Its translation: CASSLEDSGNTIYF.

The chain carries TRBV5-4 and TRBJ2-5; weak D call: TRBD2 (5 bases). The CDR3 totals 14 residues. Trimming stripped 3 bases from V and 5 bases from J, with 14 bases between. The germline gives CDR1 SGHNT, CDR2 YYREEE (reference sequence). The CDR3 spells CASSSLSTGETQYF. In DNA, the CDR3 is TGTGCCAGCAGCTCACTCTCGACGGGGGAGACCCAGTACTTC.

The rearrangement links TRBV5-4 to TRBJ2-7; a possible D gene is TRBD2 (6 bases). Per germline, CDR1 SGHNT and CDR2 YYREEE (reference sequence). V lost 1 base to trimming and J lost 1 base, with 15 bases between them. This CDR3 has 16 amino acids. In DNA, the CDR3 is TGTGCCAGCAGCTTGTATCCGCGGGAATATTCCTACGAGCAGTACTTC. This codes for CASSLYPREYSYEQYF.

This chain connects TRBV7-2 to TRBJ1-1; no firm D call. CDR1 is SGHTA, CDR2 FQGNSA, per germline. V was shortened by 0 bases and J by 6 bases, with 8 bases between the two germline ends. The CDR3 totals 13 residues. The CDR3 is CASSLALGSEAFF. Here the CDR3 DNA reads TGTGCCAGCAGCTTAGCGCTGGGTTCTGAAGCTTTCTTT.

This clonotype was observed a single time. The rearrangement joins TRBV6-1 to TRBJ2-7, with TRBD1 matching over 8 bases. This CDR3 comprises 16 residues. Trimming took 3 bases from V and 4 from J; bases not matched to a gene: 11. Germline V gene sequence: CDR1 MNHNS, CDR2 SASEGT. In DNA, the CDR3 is TGTGCCAGCAGTGATGGACAGGGTGGGTTTGGGTACGAGCAGTACTTC. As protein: CASSDGQGGFGYEQYF.

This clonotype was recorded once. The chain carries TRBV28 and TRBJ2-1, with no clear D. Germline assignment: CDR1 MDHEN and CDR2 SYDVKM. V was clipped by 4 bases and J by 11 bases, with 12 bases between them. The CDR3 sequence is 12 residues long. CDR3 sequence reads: CASSYPTGKQFF. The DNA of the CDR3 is TGTGCCAGCAGTTACCCGACTGGTAAGCAGTTCTTC.

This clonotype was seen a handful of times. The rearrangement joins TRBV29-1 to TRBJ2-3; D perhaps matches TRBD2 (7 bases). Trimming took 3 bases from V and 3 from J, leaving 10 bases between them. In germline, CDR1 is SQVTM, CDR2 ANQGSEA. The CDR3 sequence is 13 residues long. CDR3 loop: CSVDRGGTDTQYF. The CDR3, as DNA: TGCAGCGTTGATAGGGGGGGAACAGATACGCAGTATTTT.

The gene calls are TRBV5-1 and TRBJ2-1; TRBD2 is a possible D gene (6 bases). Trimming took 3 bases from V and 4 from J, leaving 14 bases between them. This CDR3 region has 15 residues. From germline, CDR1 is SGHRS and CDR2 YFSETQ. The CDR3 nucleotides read TGCGCCAGCAGCTGGACTGGGACTTCTTACAATGAGCAGTTCTTC. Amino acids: CASSWTGTSYNEQFF.

The CDR3 DNA reads TGCGCCAGCAGCTTGGACAGGGGAAAAGATACGCAGTATTTT. This codes for CASSLDRGKDTQYF. The chain links TRBV5-1 to TRBJ2-3, with 7 bases aligning to TRBD1. The CDR3 contains 14 residues. J lost 5 bases, V lost 0 bases, and 3 bases had no gene match. The germline V gene encodes CDR1 SGHRS and CDR2 YFSETQ.

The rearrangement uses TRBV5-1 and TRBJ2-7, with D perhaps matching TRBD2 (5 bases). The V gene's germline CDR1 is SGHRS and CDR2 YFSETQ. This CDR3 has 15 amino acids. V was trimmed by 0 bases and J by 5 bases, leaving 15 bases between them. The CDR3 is CASSLEAVPVHEQYF. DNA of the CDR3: TGCGCCAGCAGCTTGGAAGCGGTGCCTGTGCACGAGCAGTACTTC.

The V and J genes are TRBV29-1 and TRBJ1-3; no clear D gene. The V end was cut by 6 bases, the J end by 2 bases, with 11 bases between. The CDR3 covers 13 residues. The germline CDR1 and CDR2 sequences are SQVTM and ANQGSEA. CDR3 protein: CSVNGLTGNTIYF. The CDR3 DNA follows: TGCAGCGTGAACGGGTTAACTGGAAACACCATATATTTT.

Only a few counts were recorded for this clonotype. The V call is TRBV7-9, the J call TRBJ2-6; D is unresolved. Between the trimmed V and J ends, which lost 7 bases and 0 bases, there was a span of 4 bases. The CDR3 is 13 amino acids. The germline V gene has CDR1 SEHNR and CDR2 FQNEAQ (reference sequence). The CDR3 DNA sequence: TGTGCCAGCACCCCCTCTGGGGCCAACGTCCTGACTTTC. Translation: CASTPSGANVLTF.

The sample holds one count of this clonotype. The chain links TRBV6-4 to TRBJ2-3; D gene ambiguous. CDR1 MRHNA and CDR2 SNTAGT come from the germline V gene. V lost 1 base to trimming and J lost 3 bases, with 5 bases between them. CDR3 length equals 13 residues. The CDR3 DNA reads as TGTGCCAGCAGTGACTGGTCTACAGATACGCAGTATTTT. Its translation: CASSDWSTDTQYF.

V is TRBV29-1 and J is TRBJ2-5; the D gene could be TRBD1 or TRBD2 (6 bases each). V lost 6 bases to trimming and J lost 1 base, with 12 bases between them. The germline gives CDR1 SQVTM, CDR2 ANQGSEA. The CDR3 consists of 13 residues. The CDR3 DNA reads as TGCAGCGTGGCGGGACACCGCCAAGAGACCCAGTACTTC. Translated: CSVAGHRQETQYF. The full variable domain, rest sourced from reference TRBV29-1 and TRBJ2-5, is SAVISQKPSRDICQRGTSLTIQCQVDSQVTMMFWYRQQPGQSLTLIATANQGSEATYESGFVIDKFPISRPNLTFSTLTVSNMSPEDSSIYLCSVAGHRQETQYFGPGTRLLVL.

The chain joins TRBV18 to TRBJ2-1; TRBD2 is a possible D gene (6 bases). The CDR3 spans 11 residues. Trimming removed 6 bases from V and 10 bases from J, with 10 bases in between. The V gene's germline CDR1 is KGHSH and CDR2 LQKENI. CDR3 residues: CASSPGEEQFF. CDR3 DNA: TGTGCCAGCTCTCCGGGGGAAGAGCAGTTCTTC.

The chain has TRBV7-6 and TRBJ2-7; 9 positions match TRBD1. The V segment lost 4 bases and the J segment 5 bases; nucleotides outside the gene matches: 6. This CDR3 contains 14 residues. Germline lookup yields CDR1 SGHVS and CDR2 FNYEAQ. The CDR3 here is CASSYGQGMDEQYF. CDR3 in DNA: TGTGCCAGCAGCTATGGACAGGGGATGGACGAGCAGTACTTC.

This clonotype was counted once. The CDR3 DNA follows: TGCAGTGCTAGATTCGACGGGACTAGCGGGGTCCTAAAGACCCAGTACTTC. Translated: CSARFDGTSGVLKTQYF. The chain recombines TRBV20-1 with TRBJ2-5; 13 positions match TRBD2. Germline V gene data show CDR1 as DFQATT and CDR2 as SNEGSKA (reference sequence). This CDR3 spans 17 amino acids. V gave up 2 bases and J gave up 6 bases; unmatched junction bases: 12.

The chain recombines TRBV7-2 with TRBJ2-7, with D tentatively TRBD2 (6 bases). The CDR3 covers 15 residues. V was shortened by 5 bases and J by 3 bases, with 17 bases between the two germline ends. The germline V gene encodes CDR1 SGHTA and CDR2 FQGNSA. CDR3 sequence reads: CASSIRDSRGYEQYF. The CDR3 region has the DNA TGTGCCAGCAGCATCCGGGACTCCCGGGGCTACGAGCAGTACTTC.

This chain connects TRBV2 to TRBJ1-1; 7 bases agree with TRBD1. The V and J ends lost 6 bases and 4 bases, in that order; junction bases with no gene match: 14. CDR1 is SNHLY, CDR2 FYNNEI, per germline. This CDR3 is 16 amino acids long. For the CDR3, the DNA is TGTGCCAGCAGCAGGGACAGAAGCTCAATGGTCACTGAAGCTTTCTTT. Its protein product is CASSRDRSSMVTEAFF.

For the CDR3, the DNA is TGTGCCAGCAGTGCCCAGGACTTAGCACTCGAGACCCAGTACTTC. Translating it yields CASSAQDLALETQYF. This rearrangement joins TRBV7-2 to TRBJ2-5; a weak D match, TRBD2 (5 bases). The CDR3 sequence is 15 residues long. The V gene lost 6 bases and the J gene lost 5 bases, with 19 bases spanning the gap. In germline, CDR1 is SGHTA, CDR2 FQGNSA.

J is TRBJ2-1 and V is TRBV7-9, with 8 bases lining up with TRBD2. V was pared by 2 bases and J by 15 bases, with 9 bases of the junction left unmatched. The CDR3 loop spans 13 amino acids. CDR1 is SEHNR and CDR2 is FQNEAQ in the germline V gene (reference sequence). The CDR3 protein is CASSLSSGSLLFF. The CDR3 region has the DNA TGTGCCAGCAGCTTATCAAGCGGGAGCCTTCTGTTCTTC. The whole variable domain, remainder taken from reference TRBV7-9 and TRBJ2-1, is DTGVSQNPRHKITKRGQNVTFRCDPISEHNRLYWYRQTLGQGPEFLTYFQNEAQLEKSRLLSDRFSAERPKGSFSTLEIQRTEQGDSAMYLCASSLSSGSLLFFGPGTRLTVL.

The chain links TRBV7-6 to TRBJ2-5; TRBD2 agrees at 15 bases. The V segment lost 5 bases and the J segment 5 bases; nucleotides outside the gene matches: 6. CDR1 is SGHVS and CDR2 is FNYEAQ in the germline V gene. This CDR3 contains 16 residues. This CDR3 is CASSQGLAGGEETQYF. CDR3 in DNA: TGTGCCAGCAGCCAAGGACTAGCGGGAGGGGAGGAGACCCAGTACTTC.

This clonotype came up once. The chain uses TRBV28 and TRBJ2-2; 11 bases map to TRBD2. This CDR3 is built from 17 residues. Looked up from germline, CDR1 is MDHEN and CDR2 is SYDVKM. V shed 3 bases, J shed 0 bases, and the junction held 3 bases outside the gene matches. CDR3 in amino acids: CASSFTTSGTNTGELFF. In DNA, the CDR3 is TGTGCCAGCAGTTTTACGACTAGCGGGACGAACACCGGGGAGCTGTTTTTT. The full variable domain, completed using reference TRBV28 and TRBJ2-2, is DVKVTQSSRYLVKRTGEKVFLECVQDMDHENMFWYRQDPGLGLRLIYFSYDVKMKEKGDIPEGYSVSREKKERFSLILESASTNQTSMYLCASSFTTSGTNTGELFFGEGSRLTVL.

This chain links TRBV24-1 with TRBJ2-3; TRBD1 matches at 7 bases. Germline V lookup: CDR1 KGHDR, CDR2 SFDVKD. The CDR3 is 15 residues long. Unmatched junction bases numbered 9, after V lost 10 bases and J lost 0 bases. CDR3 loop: CATETGEQSTDTQYF. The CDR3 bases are TGTGCCACGGAAACAGGGGAACAGAGCACAGATACGCAGTATTTT.